This T cell receptor (beta chain) was identified during a study of molecular identifiers for immune sequencing clone quantification. V shed 5 bases and J shed 4 bases, with 12 bases lying between them. The CDR3 totals 15 residues. CDR1 LNHDA and CDR2 SQIVND come from the germline V gene (reference sequence). Bulk TCR libraries were made with methods that had been previously described and with listed TCR primers. One entry per CDR3 protein, called by TCRdb with MiXCR from the PCR reads. The sample consists of about half a million distinct CDR3 sequences, roughly a fifth of them appearing once. This clonotype has a single count.

The source is a human donor in good health. Some libraries in this study had Jurkat cell RNA spiked in. The sequenced sample was naive CD8+ T cells from blood, with Jurkat cell RNA spiked in. Subset defined: FACS-sorted CD8+CD4-CCR7+CD45RA+ naive T cells. This chain joins TRBV19 and TRBJ2-6; D is unclear. The CDR3 nucleotides read TGTGCCAGTAGTCCAAACACACGGGGGGCCAACGTCCTGACTTTC. Protein sequence: CASSPNTRGANVLTF.